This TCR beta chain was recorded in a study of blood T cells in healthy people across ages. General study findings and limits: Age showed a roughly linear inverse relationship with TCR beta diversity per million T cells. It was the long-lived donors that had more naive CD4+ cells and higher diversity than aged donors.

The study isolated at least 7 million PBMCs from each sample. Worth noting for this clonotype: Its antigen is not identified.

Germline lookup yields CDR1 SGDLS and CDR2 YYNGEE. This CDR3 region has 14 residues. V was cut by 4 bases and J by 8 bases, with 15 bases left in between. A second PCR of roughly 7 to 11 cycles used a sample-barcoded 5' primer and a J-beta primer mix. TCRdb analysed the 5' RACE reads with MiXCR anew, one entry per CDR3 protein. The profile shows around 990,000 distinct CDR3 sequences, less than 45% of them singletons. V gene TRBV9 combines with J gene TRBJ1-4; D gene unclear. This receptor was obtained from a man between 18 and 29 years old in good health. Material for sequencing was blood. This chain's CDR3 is CASSSREAGEKLFF. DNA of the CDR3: TGTGCCAGCAGCTCCCGTGAGGCGGGGGAAAAACTGTTTTTT. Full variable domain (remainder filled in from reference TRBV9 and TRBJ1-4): DSGVTQTPKHLITATGQRVTLRCSPRSGDLSVYWYQQSLDQGLQFLIQYYNGEERAKGNILERFSAQQFPDLHSELNLSSLELGDSALYFCASSSREAGEKLFFGSGTQLSVL.